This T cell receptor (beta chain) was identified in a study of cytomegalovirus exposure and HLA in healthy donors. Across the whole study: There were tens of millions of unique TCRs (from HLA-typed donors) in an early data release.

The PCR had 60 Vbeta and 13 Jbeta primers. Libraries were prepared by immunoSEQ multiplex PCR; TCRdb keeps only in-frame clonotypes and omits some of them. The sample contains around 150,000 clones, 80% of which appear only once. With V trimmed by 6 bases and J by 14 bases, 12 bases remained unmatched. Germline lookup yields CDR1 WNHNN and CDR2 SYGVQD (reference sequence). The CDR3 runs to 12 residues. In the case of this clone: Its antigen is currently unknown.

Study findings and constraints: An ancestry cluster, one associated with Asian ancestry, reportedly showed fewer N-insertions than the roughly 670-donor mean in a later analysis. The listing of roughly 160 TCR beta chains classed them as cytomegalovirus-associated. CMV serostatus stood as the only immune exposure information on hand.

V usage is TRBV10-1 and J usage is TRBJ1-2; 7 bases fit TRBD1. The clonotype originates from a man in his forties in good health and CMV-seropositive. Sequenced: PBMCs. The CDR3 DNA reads TGCGCCAGCAGCCTCGGACAGGCGGCTCCGACCTTC. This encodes CASSLGQAAPTF.